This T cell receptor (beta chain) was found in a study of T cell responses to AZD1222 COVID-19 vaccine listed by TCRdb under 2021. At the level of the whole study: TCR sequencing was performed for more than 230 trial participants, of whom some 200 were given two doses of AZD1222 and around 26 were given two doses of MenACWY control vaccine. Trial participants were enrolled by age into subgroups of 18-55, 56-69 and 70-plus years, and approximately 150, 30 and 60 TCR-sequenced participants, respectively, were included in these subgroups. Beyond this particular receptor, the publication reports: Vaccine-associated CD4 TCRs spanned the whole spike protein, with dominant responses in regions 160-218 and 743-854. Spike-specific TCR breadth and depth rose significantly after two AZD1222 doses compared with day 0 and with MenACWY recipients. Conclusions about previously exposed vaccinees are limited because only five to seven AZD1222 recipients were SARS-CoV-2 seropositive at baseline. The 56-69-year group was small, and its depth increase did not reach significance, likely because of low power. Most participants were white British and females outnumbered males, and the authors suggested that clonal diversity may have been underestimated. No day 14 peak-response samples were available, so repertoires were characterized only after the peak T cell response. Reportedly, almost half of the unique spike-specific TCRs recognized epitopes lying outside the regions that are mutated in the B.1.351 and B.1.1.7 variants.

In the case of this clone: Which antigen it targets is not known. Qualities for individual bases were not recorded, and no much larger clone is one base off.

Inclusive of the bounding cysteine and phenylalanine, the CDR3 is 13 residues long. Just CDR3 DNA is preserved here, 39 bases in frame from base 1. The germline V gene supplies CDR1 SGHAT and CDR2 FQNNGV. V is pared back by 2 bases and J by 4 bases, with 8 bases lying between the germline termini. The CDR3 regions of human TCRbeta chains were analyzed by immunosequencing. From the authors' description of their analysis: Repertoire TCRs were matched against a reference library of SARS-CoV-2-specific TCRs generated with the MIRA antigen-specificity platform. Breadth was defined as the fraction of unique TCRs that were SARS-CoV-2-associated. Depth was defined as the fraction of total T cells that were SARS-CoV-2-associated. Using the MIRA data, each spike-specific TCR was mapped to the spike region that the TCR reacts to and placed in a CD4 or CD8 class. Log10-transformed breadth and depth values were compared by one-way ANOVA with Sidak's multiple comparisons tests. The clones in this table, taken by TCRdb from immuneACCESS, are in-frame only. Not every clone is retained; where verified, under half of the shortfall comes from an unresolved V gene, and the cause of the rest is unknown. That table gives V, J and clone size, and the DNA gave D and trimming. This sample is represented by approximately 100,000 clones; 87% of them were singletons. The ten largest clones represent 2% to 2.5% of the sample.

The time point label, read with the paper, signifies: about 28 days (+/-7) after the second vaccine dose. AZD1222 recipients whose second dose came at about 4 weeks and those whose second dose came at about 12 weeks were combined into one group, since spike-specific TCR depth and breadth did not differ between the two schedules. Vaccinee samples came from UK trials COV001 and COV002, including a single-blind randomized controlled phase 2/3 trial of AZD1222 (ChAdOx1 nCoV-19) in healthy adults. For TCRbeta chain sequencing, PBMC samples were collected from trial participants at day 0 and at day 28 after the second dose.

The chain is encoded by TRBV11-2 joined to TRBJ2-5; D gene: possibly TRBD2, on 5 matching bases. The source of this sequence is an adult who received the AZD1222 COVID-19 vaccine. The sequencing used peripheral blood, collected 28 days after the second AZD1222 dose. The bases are TGTGCCAGCAGCTTAACGGGAAGAGAGACCCAGTACTTC. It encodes CASSLTGRETQYF.